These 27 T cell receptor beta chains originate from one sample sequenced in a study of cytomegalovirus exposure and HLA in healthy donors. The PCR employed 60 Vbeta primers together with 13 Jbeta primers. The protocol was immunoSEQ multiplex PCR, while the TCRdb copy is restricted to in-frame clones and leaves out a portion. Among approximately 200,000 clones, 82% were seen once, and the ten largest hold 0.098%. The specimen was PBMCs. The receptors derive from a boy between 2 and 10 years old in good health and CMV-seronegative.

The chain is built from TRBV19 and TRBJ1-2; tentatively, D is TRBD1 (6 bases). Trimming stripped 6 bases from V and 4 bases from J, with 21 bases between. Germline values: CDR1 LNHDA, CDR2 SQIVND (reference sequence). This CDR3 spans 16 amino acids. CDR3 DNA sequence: TGTGCCAGTAGCCCAAAGACCAACAGGGCTGGCTATGGCTACACCTTC. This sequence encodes CASSPKTNRAGYGYTF. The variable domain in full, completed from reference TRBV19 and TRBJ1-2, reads DGGITQSPKYLFRKEGQNVTLSCEQNLNHDAMYWYRQDPGQGLRLIYYSQIVNDFQKGDIAEGYSVSREKKESFPLTVTSAQKNPTAFYLCASSPKTNRAGYGYTFGSGTRLTVV.

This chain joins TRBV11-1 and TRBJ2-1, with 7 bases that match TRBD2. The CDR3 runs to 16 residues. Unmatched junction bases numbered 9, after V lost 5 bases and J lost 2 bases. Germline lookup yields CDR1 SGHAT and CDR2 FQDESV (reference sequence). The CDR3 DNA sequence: TGTGCCAGCAGCCCTGAGCGGGGAGGGACCTACAATGAGCAGTTCTTC. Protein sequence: CASSPERGGTYNEQFF.

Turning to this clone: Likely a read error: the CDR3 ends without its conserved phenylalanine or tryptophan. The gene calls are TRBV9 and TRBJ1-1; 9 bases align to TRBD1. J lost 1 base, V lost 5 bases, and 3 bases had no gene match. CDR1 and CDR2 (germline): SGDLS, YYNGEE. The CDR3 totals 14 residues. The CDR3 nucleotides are TGTGCCAGCAGTCGGACAGGGGAGAACACTGAAGCTTTCCTT. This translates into CASSRTGENTEAFL.

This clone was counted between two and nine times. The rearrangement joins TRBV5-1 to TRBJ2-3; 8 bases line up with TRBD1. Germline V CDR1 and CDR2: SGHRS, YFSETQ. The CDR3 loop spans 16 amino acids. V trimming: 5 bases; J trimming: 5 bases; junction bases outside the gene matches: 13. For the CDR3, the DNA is TGCGCCAGCAGTCGCGGGCAGGGGGCGACAGGAGATACGCAGTATTTT. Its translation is CASSRGQGATGDTQYF.

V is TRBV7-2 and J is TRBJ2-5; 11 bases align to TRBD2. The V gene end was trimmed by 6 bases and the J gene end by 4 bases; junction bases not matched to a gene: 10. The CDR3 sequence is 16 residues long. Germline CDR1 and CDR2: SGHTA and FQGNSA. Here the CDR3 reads CASSLTLAGGRETQYF. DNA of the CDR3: TGTGCCAGCAGTTTGACTCTAGCGGGGGGTAGAGAGACCCAGTACTTC. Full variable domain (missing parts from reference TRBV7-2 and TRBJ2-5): GAGVSQSPSNKVTEKGKDVELRCDPISGHTALYWYRQSLGQGLEFLIYFQGNSAPDKSGLPSDRFSAERTGGSVSTLTIQRTQQEDSAVYLCASSLTLAGGRETQYFGPGTRLLVL.

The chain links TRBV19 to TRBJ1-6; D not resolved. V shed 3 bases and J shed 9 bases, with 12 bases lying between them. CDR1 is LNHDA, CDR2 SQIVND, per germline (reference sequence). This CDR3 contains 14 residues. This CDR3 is CASSIGLVGSPLHF. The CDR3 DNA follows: TGTGCCAGTAGTATCGGTTTAGTCGGTTCACCCCTCCACTTT.

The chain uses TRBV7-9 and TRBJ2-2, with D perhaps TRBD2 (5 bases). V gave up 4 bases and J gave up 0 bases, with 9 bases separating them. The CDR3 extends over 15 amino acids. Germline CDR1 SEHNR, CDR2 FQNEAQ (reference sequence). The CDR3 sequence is CASSSEEANTGELFF. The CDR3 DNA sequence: TGTGCCAGCAGCTCCGAGGAGGCGAACACCGGGGAGCTGTTTTTT.

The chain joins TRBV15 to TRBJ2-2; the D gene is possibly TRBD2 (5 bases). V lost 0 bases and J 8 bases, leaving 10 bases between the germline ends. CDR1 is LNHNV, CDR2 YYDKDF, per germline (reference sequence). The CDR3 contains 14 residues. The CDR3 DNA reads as TGTGCCACCAGCAGAGACCCCCAGCGGGGGGAGCTGTTTTTT. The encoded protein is CATSRDPQRGELFF.

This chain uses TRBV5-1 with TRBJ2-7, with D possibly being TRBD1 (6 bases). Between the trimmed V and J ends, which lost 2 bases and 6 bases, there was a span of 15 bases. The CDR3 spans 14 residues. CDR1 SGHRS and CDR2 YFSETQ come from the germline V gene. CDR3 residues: CASSLQGAVLEQYF. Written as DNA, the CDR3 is TGCGCCAGCAGCTTACAGGGTGCTGTTCTCGAGCAGTACTTC.

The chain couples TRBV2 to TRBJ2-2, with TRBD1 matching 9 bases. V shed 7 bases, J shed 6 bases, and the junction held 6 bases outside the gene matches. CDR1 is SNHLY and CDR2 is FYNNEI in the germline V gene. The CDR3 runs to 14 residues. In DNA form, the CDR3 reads TGTGCCAGCACCGGGACAGGGCGTTCCGGGGAGCTGTTTTTT. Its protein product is CASTGTGRSGELFF.

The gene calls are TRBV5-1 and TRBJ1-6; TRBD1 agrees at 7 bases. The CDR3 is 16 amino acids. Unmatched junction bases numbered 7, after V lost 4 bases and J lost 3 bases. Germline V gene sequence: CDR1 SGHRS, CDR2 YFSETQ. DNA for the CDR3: TGCGCCAGCAGCCCAACAGGGGATTTCTATAATTCACCCCTCCACTTT. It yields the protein CASSPTGDFYNSPLHF.

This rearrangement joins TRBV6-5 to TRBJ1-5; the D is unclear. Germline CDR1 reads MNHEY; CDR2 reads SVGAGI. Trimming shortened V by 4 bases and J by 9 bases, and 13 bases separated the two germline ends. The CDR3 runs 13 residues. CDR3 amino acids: CASSSGSSRPQHF. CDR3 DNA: TGTGCCAGCAGTTCAGGCAGTTCAAGGCCCCAGCATTTT.

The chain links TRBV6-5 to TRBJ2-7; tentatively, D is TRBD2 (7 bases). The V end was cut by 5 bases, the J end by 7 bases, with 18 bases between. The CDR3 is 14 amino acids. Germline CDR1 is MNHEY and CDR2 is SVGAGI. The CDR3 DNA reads TGTGCCAGCAGTCTTCGGGGGGCTAGGGGAGAGCAGTACTTC. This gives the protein CASSLRGARGEQYF.

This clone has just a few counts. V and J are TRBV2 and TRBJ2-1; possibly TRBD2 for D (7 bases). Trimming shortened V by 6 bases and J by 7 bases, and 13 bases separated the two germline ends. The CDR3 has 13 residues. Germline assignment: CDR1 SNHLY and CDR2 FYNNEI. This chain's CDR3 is CASSQGRGNEQFF. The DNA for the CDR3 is TGTGCCAGCAGCCAGGGGAGGGGGAATGAGCAGTTCTTC.

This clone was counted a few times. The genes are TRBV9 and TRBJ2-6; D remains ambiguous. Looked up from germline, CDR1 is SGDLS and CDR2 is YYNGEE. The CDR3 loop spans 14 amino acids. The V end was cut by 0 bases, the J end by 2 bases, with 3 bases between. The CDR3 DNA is TGTGCCAGCAGCGTAGGAGCTGGGGCCAACGTCCTGACTTTC. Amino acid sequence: CASSVGAGANVLTF.

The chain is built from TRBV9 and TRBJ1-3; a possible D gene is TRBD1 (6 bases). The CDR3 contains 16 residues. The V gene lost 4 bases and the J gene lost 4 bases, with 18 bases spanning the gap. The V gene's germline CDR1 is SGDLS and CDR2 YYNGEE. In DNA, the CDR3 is TGTGCCAGCAGCCTTGGGGACACCCTTCAAGGAAACACCATATATTTT. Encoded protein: CASSLGDTLQGNTIYF.

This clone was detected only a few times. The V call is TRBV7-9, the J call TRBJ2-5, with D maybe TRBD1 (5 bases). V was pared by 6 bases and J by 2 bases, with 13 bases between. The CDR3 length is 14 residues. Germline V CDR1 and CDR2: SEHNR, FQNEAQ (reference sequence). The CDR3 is CASRQMGQQETQYF. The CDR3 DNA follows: TGTGCCAGCAGACAAATGGGGCAGCAAGAGACCCAGTACTTC.

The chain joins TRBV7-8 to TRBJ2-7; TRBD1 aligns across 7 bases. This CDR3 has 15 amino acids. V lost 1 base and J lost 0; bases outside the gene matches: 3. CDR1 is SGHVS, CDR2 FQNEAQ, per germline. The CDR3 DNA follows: TGTGCCAGCAGCTTAGGGACAGGCGTCTCCTACGAGCAGTACTTC. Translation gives CASSLGTGVSYEQYF.

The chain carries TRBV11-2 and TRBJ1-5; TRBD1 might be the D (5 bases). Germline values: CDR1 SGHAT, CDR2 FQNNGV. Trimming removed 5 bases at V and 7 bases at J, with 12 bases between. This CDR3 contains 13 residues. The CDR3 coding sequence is TGTGCCAGCAGCCCGACCTGGGGCCAGCCCCAGCATTTT. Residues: CASSPTWGQPQHF.

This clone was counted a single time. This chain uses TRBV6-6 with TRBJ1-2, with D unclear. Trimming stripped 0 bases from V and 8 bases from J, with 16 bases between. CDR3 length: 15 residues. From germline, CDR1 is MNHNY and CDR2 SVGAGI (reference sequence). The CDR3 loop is CASSYSWAGFGGYTF. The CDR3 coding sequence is TGTGCCAGCAGTTACTCGTGGGCCGGCTTTGGGGGCTACACCTTC.

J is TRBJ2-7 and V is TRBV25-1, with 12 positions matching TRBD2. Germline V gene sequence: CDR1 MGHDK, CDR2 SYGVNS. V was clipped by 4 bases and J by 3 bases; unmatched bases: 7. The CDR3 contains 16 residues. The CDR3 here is CASSGQTSGGIYEQYF. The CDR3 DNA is TGTGCCAGCAGTGGGCAGACTAGCGGGGGAATCTACGAGCAGTACTTC.

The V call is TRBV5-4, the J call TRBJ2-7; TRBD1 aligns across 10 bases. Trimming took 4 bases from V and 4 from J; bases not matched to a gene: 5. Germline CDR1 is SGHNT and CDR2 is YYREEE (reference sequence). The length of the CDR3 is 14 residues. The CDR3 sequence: CASSRGQGTYEQYF. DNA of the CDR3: TGTGCCAGCAGCCGGGGACAGGGGACGTACGAGCAGTACTTC. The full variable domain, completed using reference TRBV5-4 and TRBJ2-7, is ETGVTQSPTHLIKTRGQQVTLRCSSQSGHNTVSWYQQALGQGPQFIFQYYREEENGRGNFPPRFSGLQFPNYSSELNVNALELDDSALYLCASSRGQGTYEQYFGPGTRLTVT.

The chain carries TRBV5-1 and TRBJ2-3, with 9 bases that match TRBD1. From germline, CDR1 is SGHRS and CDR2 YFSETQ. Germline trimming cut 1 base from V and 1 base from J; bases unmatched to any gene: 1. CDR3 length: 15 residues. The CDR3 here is CASSLRTGGTDTQYF. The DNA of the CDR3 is TGCGCCAGCAGCTTGCGGACAGGGGGCACAGATACGCAGTATTTT. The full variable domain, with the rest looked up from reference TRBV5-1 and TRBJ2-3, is KAGVTQTPRYLIKTRGQQVTLSCSPISGHRSVSWYQQTPGQGLQFLFEYFSETQRNKGNFPGRFSGRQFSNSRSEMNVSTLELGDSALYLCASSLRTGGTDTQYFGPGTRLTVL.

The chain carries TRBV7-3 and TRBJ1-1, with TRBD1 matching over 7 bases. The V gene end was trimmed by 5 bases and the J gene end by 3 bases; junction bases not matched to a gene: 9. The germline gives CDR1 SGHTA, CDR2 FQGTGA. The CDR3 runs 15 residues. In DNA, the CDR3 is TGTGCCAGCAGCCCCCAGGGGGGCCGGGACACTGAAGCTTTCTTT. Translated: CASSPQGGRDTEAFF. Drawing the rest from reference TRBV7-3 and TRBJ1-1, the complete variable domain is GAGVSQTPSNKVTEKGKYVELRCDPISGHTALYWYRQSLGQGPEFLIYFQGTGAADDSGLPNDRFFAVRPEGSVSTLKIQRTERGDSAVYLCASSPQGGRDTEAFFGQGTRLTVV.

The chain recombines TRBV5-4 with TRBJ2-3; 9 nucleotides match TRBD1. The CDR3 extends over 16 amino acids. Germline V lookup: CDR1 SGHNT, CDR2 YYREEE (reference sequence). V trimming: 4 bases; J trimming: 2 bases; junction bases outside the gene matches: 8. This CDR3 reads CASSQGQGIFTDTQYF. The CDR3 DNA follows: TGTGCCAGCAGCCAGGGACAGGGAATATTCACAGATACGCAGTATTTT.

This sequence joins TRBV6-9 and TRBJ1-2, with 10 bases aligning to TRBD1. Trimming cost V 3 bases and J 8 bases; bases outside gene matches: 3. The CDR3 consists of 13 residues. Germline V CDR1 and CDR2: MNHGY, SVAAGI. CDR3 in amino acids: CASSYGQGGGYTF. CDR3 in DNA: TGTGCCAGCAGTTACGGACAGGGGGGGGGCTACACCTTC.

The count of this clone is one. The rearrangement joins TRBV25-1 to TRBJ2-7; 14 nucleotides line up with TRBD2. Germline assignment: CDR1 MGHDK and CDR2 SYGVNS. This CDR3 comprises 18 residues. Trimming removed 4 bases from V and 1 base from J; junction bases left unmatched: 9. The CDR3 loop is CASSAGLAGALSSYEQYF. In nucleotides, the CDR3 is TGTGCCAGCAGTGCGGGACTAGCGGGGGCCTTAAGTTCCTACGAGCAGTACTTC.